This T cell receptor (beta chain) was recovered during a study of blood T cell repertoires in COVID-19. Study summary: Samples representing acute and convalescent COVID-19 were sourced from the United States, Italy and Spain. PBMCs, B-cell-depleted T cells, or T cells were the source of the cDNA or gDNA that made up the material.

In the authors' workflow: Amplification of reference gene primers was used by the study to estimate nucleated cell counts. The assay was immunoSEQ multiplex PCR, and TCRdb's table has in-frame clones only and misses some. The V and J calls and clone size were taken over from that table, and D and trimming were inferred from the DNA. The data show roughly 90,000 clones, approximately 79% seen once. The clonotype comes from a woman aged 80 or over with active or convalescent COVID-19. Sequenced: peripheral blood.

CDR3 bases: TGTGCCAGCTCAGAAGGAGGATATGGCTACACCTTC. Its protein product is CASSEGGYGYTF. The chain has TRBV25-1 and TRBJ1-2; no clear D. Trimming pared 8 bases from V and 5 bases from J, leaving 12 bases between. There are 12 residues in the CDR3. CDR1 is MGHDK, CDR2 SYGVNS, per germline.